This T cell receptor (beta chain) was sequenced in a study of T-cell reconstitution after alpha-beta-depleted transplantation in children. V was cut by 0 bases and J by 9 bases, with 12 bases left in between. The CDR3 is 15 residues long. Germline V gene lookup returns CDR1 SGHTA and CDR2 FQGTGA. Unique molecular identifiers were used to barcode this TCRbeta library. TCRdb re-called the PCR reads with MiXCR, one entry per CDR3 protein. This table has about 610,000 distinct CDR3 sequences, roughly 10% appearing once. This TCR came from a human donor who donated a stem cell graft to a child with acute myeloid leukemia. V and J are TRBV7-3 and TRBJ1-6, with D hard to call. Here the sequenced sample was PBMCs from the stem cell graft donor, taken from the stem cell graft. CDR3 protein: CASSLTARHVSPLHF. In DNA form, the CDR3 reads TGTGCCAGCAGCTTAACTGCCCGACACGTTTCACCCCTCCACTTT.